The rows below give T cell receptor beta chains drawn from one sample of a study of blood T cell repertoires in COVID-19. Only in-frame clones appear in the TCRdb table, and some are missing; sequencing was by immunoSEQ multiplex PCR. The sample has 320,000 or so clones; roughly 88% are singletons. The sample consisted of PBMCs or T cells enriched from blood (not recorded which). The receptors were sampled from a man aged 25 to 45 who had recovered from COVID-19. Each CDR3 is given with its conserved first and last residue. Where a row states a size, it is once, few, many or the class of an expanded clone; other rows omit it.

cdr3_aa j_call clone_size v_call
CASSLGTGEDYGYTF TRBJ1-2 NA TRBV28
CASITSSGNTIYF TRBJ1-3 NA TRBV21-1
CASSLGASGGWDTQYF TRBJ2-3 NA TRBV5-6
CASSLSGGRGNTIYF TRBJ1-3 NA TRBV5-8
CASSLSGGGTDTQYF TRBJ2-3 NA TRBV4-1
CASSEYRSGEQYF TRBJ2-7 NA TRBV25-1
CASRTSGGVRTQYF TRBJ2-5 NA TRBV28
CASSEGGTGSRPQHF TRBJ1-5 many TRBV6-1
CASSWVSTMINNEQFF TRBJ2-1 NA TRBV6-5
CASSLGPAGGLTGELFF TRBJ2-2 NA TRBV7-8
CATSDFGQGWTGELFF TRBJ2-2 NA TRBV24-1
CASSIGTSTDTQYF TRBJ2-3 NA TRBV7-2
CASSPRETLREKLFF TRBJ1-4 NA TRBV18
CASSLADRDQETQYF TRBJ2-5 NA TRBV11-2
CASLGTWDQPQHF TRBJ1-5 NA TRBV6-5
CASSVDTPGADTQYF TRBJ2-3 NA TRBV9
CATSWRGGNEQFF TRBJ2-1 NA TRBV15
CASSGGTVTNEQFF TRBJ2-1 NA TRBV27
CASSPPQRNTEAFF TRBJ1-1 NA TRBV7-9
CASSPPSRGETGELFF TRBJ2-2 NA TRBV18
CASSQVSGTGEYSSYGYTF TRBJ1-2 NA TRBV14
CASSEDRLRTDTQYF TRBJ2-3 NA TRBV2
CASRLGSQFNSPLHF TRBJ1-6 NA TRBV6-5
CATSSSGGSIYF TRBJ1-3 NA TRBV15
CASSQDTSGSGANVLTF TRBJ2-6 few TRBV4-2
CASSQDREVTEETQYF TRBJ2-5 NA TRBV5-1
CASSSQQNTEAFF TRBJ1-1 NA TRBV7-9
CASSEADNTDTQYF TRBJ2-3 NA TRBV10-1
CASSFGAANYGYTF TRBJ1-2 NA TRBV27